The 7 T cell receptor beta chains listed next were all sequenced from one sample in a study of molecular identifiers for immune sequencing clone quantification. TCRdb called the PCR reads again in MiXCR, with one record for every CDR3 protein. The sample contains over 600,000 distinct CDR3 sequences, about 20% of which appear only once. The sample consisted of naive CD8+ T cells from blood, with Jurkat cell RNA spiked in. Subset given: FACS-sorted CD8+CD4-CCR7+CD45RA+ naive T cells. Receptors originate from a human donor in good health. Some libraries in this study had Jurkat cell RNA spiked in.

About this clonotype: It may be a read error: a sequence one base away is much more abundant. No conserved phenylalanine or tryptophan ends this CDR3, so it is likely a read error. The chain joins TRBV2 to TRBJ1-2; 9 nucleotides line up with TRBD1. The CDR3 is 15 residues long. Germline CDR1 SNHLY, CDR2 FYNNEI. V shed 6 bases, J shed 3 bases, and the junction held 8 bases outside the gene matches. The CDR3: CASRMGQGLYYGYTS. CDR3 bases: TGTGCCAGCAGAATGGGACAGGGACTTTACTATGGCTACACCTCC.

This clonotype was detected only a few times. The chain is built from TRBV11-3 and TRBJ2-3, with TRBD2 matching over 7 bases. The CDR3 extends over 15 amino acids. Germline CDR1 and CDR2: SGHNT and YENEEA. With V trimmed by 5 bases and J by 3 bases, 8 bases remained unmatched. The CDR3 loop reads CASSPFAGATDTQYF. The CDR3 DNA reads TGTGCCAGCAGCCCCTTTGCGGGAGCAACAGATACGCAGTATTTT.

This clonotype appeared many times. The chain joins TRBV4-3 to TRBJ2-7; D gene ambiguous. Between the trimmed V and J ends, which lost 0 bases and 7 bases, there was a span of 13 bases. The CDR3 loop spans 14 amino acids. Germline values: CDR1 LGHNA, CDR2 YSLEER. The CDR3 loop is CASSQESDEREQYF. The CDR3 coding sequence is TGCGCCAGCAGCCAAGAGTCGGACGAACGGGAGCAGTACTTC.

This clonotype was observed a few times. CDR3 in DNA: TGTGCCAGCAGCCCGCGGGGCAACCAAGAGACCCAGTACTTC. This codes for CASSPRGNQETQYF. This chain joins TRBV9 and TRBJ2-5, with D possibly being TRBD2 (6 bases). This CDR3 is 14 amino acids long. Germline assignment: CDR1 SGDLS and CDR2 YYNGEE. V lost 4 bases and J lost 0, with 10 bases in between.

This clonotype was seen many times. V is TRBV28 and J is TRBJ2-6, with 9 bases identical to TRBD2. The CDR3 contains 17 residues. Germline trimming cut 8 bases from V and 2 bases from J; bases unmatched to any gene: 10. CDR1 is MDHEN and CDR2 is SYDVKM in the germline V gene. The CDR3: CASSLSVAGAGANVLTF. CDR3 nucleotides: TGTGCCAGCTCCCTTTCGGTAGCGGGAGCTGGGGCCAACGTCCTGACTTTC.

This clonotype was seen ten or more times. This chain links TRBV13 with TRBJ1-1, with 8 bases identical to TRBD1. Germline loops: CDR1 PRHDT, CDR2 FYEKMQ (reference sequence). This CDR3 comprises 13 residues. The trim removed 8 bases at V and 4 bases at J, leaving 6 bases unmatched. CDR3 nucleotide sequence: TGTGCCAGCCGACGGGACAGGTCCACTGAAGCTTTCTTT. As protein: CASRRDRSTEAFF.

Worth noting for this clonotype: This could be a read error, since a much larger clone is one nucleotide away. V is TRBV6-2 or TRBV6-3 and J is TRBJ2-7, with a possible D match to TRBD2 (6 bases). The CDR3 extends over 14 amino acids. Germline V gives CDR1 MNHEY, CDR2 SVGEGT. The CDR3 nucleotides read TGTGCCAGCAGCGGGACTCCTGGCACCTACGAGCGGTACTTC. It is translated as CASSGTPGTYERYF.